One and the same sample provided the 27 T cell receptor beta chains below, sequenced in a study of T cell responses to AZD1222 COVID-19 vaccine. TCRdb's table, derived via immunoSEQ multiplex PCR, lists solely in-frame clones and lacks some. The data contain 60,000 to 80,000 clones, about 85% of them singletons. Sequencing used peripheral blood, obtained on day 0 of AZD1222 vaccination. The source of these receptors is an adult in good health.

This sequence joins TRBV19 and TRBJ1-1; 10 bases are a match to TRBD1. V lost 9 bases, J lost 5 bases, and 9 bases stayed unmatched. Germline CDR1 LNHDA, CDR2 SQIVND (reference sequence). The length of the CDR3 is 14 residues. CDR3 sequence (DNA): TGTGCCAGCGGGACAGGGGCATGGGAAACTGAAGCTTTCTTT. Translating gives CASGTGAWETEAFF.

This sequence joins TRBV6-5 and TRBJ2-1, with TRBD2 identical over 8 bases. With V trimmed by 0 bases and J by 7 bases, 8 bases remained unmatched. The germline V gene has CDR1 MNHEY and CDR2 SVGAGI. CDR3 length: 16 residues. The CDR3 loop is CASSYSSPTSANEQFF. In nucleotides, the CDR3 is TGTGCCAGCAGTTACTCCAGCCCGACTAGCGCGAATGAGCAGTTCTTC.

The gene calls are TRBV9 and TRBJ2-2; no clear D gene. The CDR3 consists of 16 residues. CDR1 SGDLS and CDR2 YYNGEE come from the germline V gene. V was cut by 0 bases and J by 0 bases, with 9 bases left in between. The CDR3 sequence is CASSVGAGPNTGELFF. In DNA form, the CDR3 reads TGTGCCAGCAGCGTAGGCGCAGGCCCGAACACCGGGGAGCTGTTTTTT.

The gene calls are TRBV6-5 and TRBJ1-6; D not certain. This CDR3 contains 15 residues. V dropped 0 bases and J dropped 9 bases, with 12 bases sitting between them. Germline assignment: CDR1 MNHEY and CDR2 SVGAGI. The CDR3 protein is CASSYSRTTISPLHF. The CDR3 DNA follows: TGTGCCAGCAGTTACTCGAGGACGACCATTTCACCCCTCCACTTT.

The chain carries TRBV18 and TRBJ1-1; D not certain. The CDR3 sequence is 13 residues long. Trimming took off 6 bases at V and 5 bases at J, with 13 bases between the two ends. The germline V gene encodes CDR1 KGHSH and CDR2 LQKENI. CDR3 in amino acids: CASSNSASTEAFF. The CDR3 DNA is TGTGCCAGCTCGAACAGTGCGAGTACTGAAGCTTTCTTT.

V usage is TRBV28 and J usage is TRBJ1-2; D is unresolved. Germline-derived CDR1 and CDR2 are MDHEN and SYDVKM. The CDR3 spans 12 residues. V was shortened by 5 bases and J by 4 bases, with 8 bases between the two germline ends. The CDR3 is CASSPLIYGYTF. DNA for the CDR3: TGTGCCAGCAGTCCCCTAATCTATGGCTACACCTTC.

This clone showed up just once. V is TRBV10-3 and J is TRBJ1-1, with D perhaps matching TRBD1 (6 bases). Germline CDR1 is ENHRY and CDR2 is SYGVKD. With 4 bases removed from V and 7 bases from J, the gap between germline ends came to 10 bases. This CDR3 is built from 12 residues. The CDR3 spells CAISAQGVEAFF. In DNA form, the CDR3 reads TGTGCCATCAGTGCACAGGGCGTTGAAGCTTTCTTT.

CDR3 sequence reads: CASSYWDQPQHF. CDR3 nucleotides: TGTGCCAGCAGCTACTGGGATCAGCCCCAGCATTTT. The chain has TRBV7-8 and TRBJ1-5; no clear D. V was clipped by 4 bases and J by 5 bases, with 6 bases between them. Germline V gene sequence: CDR1 SGHVS, CDR2 FQNEAQ. The CDR3 spans 12 residues.

The chain is built from TRBV29-1 and TRBJ2-5, with TRBD2 as a possible D gene (5 bases). The CDR3 is 13 amino acids. Germline-derived CDR1 and CDR2 are SQVTM and ANQGSEA. The ends were cut back, 2 bases at V and 4 bases at J, with 11 bases in the middle. The DNA of the CDR3 is TGCAGCGTTGAACCATCCGGAGGAGAGACCCAGTACTTC. This translates into CSVEPSGGETQYF. Using reference TRBV29-1 and TRBJ2-5 for the parts outside the CDR3, the full variable domain is SAVISQKPSRDICQRGTSLTIQCQVDSQVTMMFWYRQQPGQSLTLIATANQGSEATYESGFVIDKFPISRPNLTFSTLTVSNMSPEDSSIYLCSVEPSGGETQYFGPGTRLLVL.

The V call is TRBV6-6, the J call TRBJ1-5, with a possible D match to TRBD1 (5 bases). CDR3 length: 15 residues. V lost 2 bases and J 0 bases, leaving 8 bases between the germline ends. Germline lookup yields CDR1 MNHNY and CDR2 SVGAGI (reference sequence). The DNA of the CDR3 is TGTGCCAGCAGTTACGCGGGGGATAGCAATCAGCCCCAGCATTTT. It is translated as CASSYAGDSNQPQHF.

This chain uses TRBV5-1 with TRBJ2-3; D uncertain. V lost 0 bases and J 6 bases, leaving 14 bases between the germline ends. The germline gives CDR1 SGHRS, CDR2 YFSETQ. The length of the CDR3 is 15 residues. The CDR3 DNA reads as TGCGCCAGCAGCTTGGCCGCCCCGGACCGGGATACGCAGTATTTT. It codes for CASSLAAPDRDTQYF.

The chain joins TRBV5-1 to TRBJ1-1; 7 positions agree with TRBD1. The junction had 7 bases not matched to a gene; V was cut back by 4 bases and J by 7 bases. The CDR3 sequence is 13 residues long. Germline V CDR1 and CDR2: SGHRS, YFSETQ. The CDR3 loop is CASSLTTGDEAFF. DNA for the CDR3: TGCGCCAGCAGCCTAACCACAGGGGATGAAGCTTTCTTT.

The rearrangement links TRBV28 to TRBJ1-2; perhaps TRBD1 as D (5 bases). Trimming cost V 5 bases and J 5 bases, with 9 bases left between them. This CDR3 contains 12 residues. CDR1 MDHEN and CDR2 SYDVKM come from the germline V gene. In DNA, the CDR3 is TGTGCCAGCAGTACGACAGTTTATGGCTACACCTTC. The encoded protein is CASSTTVYGYTF.

This clone showed up just a few times. The chain couples TRBV19 to TRBJ1-6; D is ambiguous. With 3 bases removed from V and 10 bases from J, the gap between germline ends came to 13 bases. Germline CDR1 LNHDA, CDR2 SQIVND (reference sequence). The CDR3 extends over 14 amino acids. The CDR3 DNA is TGTGCCAGTAGTATGTCCGGGCGTATCTCACCCCTCCACTTT. Its protein product is CASSMSGRISPLHF.

The gene calls are TRBV6-5 and TRBJ1-4; D is unclear. The CDR3 sequence is 15 residues long. Looked up from germline, CDR1 is MNHEY and CDR2 is SVGAGI. The V end was cut by 4 bases, the J end by 0 bases, with 9 bases between. CDR3 region: CASSFRLATNEKLFF. The CDR3 DNA reads TGTGCCAGCAGTTTCAGACTGGCAACTAATGAAAAACTGTTTTTT.

This clone was detected once. The V and J genes are TRBV30 and TRBJ1-6; TRBD1 matches 7 bases. Germline V gene sequence: CDR1 GTSNPN, CDR2 SVGIG (reference sequence). V lost 1 base, J lost 4 bases, and 4 bases stayed unmatched. This CDR3 is built from 15 residues. For the CDR3, the DNA is TGTGCCTGGAGTGGGGGGACAGCTTATAATTCACCCCTCCACTTT. This encodes CAWSGGTAYNSPLHF. Combining the CDR3 with reference TRBV30 and TRBJ1-6 gives the whole variable domain SQTIHQWPATLVQPVGSPLSLECTVEGTSNPNLYWYRQAAGRGLQLLFYSVGIGQISSEVPQNLSASRPQDRQFILSSKKLLLSDSGFYLCAWSGGTAYNSPLHFGNGTRLTVT.

The V call is TRBV28, the J call TRBJ2-5; TRBD1 agrees at 8 bases. This CDR3 is 14 amino acids long. V lost 5 bases to trimming and J lost 7 bases; unmatched junction nucleotides: 9. Germline V gives CDR1 MDHEN, CDR2 SYDVKM. For the CDR3, the DNA is TGTGCCAGCAGTGGACAGGGACCACGTTTGACCCAGTACTTC. Protein sequence: CASSGQGPRLTQYF. Based on the CDR3 plus reference TRBV28 and TRBJ2-5, the full variable domain is DVKVTQSSRYLVKRTGEKVFLECVQDMDHENMFWYRQDPGLGLRLIYFSYDVKMKEKGDIPEGYSVSREKKERFSLILESASTNQTSMYLCASSGQGPRLTQYFGPGTRLLVL.

This rearrangement joins TRBV2 to TRBJ2-1; 9 nucleotides match TRBD1. Germline loops: CDR1 SNHLY, CDR2 FYNNEI. J lost 5 bases, V lost 7 bases, and 6 bases had no gene match. The CDR3 runs 14 residues. The CDR3: CASKGQGENNEQFF. The CDR3 coding sequence is TGTGCCAGCAAGGGACAGGGTGAGAACAATGAGCAGTTCTTC. The whole variable domain, filled in from reference TRBV2 and TRBJ2-1, reads EPEVTQTPSHQVTQMGQEVILRCVPISNHLYFYWYRQILGQKVEFLVSFYNNEISEKSEIFDDQFSVERPDGSNFTLKIRSTKLEDSAMYFCASKGQGENNEQFFGPGTRLTVL.

The V call is TRBV2, the J call TRBJ1-2, with D possibly being TRBD1 (5 bases). Germline V gene sequence: CDR1 SNHLY, CDR2 FYNNEI. V was cut by 10 bases and J by 5 bases, with 17 bases left in between. There are 13 residues in the CDR3. CDR3 sequence reads: CAITGLQKYGYTF. CDR3 nucleotide sequence: TGTGCCATCACGGGACTGCAGAAGTATGGCTACACCTTC.

The chain couples TRBV11-3 to TRBJ2-5, with a weak D call TRBD2 (7 bases). The CDR3 spans 14 residues. Trimming shortened V by 2 bases and J by 6 bases, and 13 bases separated the two germline ends. From germline, CDR1 is SGHNT and CDR2 YENEEA. The chain's CDR3 is CASSLSGGTKTQYF. The CDR3 nucleotides read TGTGCCAGCAGCTTATCGGGGGGCACAAAGACCCAGTACTTC. The entire variable domain, with the rest obtained from reference TRBV11-3 and TRBJ2-5, is as follows: EAGVVQSPRYKIIEKKQPVAFWCNPISGHNTLYWYLQNLGQGPELLIRYENEEAVDDSQLPKDRFSAERLKGVDSTLKIQPAELGDSAVYLCASSLSGGTKTQYFGPGTRLLVL.

The rearrangement links TRBV5-1 to TRBJ2-7, with a possible D match to TRBD1 (5 bases). The CDR3 sequence is 16 residues long. The V end was cut by 3 bases, the J end by 0 bases, with 16 bases between. CDR1 is SGHRS and CDR2 is YFSETQ in the germline V gene. The CDR3 protein is CASSSNRPGPSYEQYF. The CDR3 DNA reads TGCGCCAGCAGCTCTAACCGCCCAGGGCCCTCCTACGAGCAGTACTTC.

The count of this clone is one. This rearrangement joins TRBV5-4 to TRBJ2-5; D might be TRBD2 (6 bases). Germline CDR1 and CDR2: SGHNT and YYREEE (reference sequence). V lost 1 base and J 5 bases, leaving 15 bases between the germline ends. The CDR3 has 15 residues. CDR3 sequence: CASSLRGGLGETQYF. CDR3 DNA sequence: TGTGCCAGCAGCTTGAGGGGAGGCTTAGGGGAGACCCAGTACTTC.

V gene TRBV12-3 or TRBV12-4 combines with J gene TRBJ2-1, with D perhaps matching TRBD2 (5 bases). The V end lost 5 bases, the J end lost 3 bases, and 8 bases lay between the germline ends. CDR3 length: 13 amino acids. CDR3 sequence: CASSGGRYNEQFF. The CDR3 coding sequence is TGTGCCAGCAGTGGCGGGCGCTACAATGAGCAGTTCTTC.

V usage is TRBV12-3 or TRBV12-4 and J usage is TRBJ2-1, with D unclear. Trimming removed 6 bases from V and 12 bases from J, with 18 bases in between. The CDR3 has 13 amino acids. The CDR3 nucleotides read TGTGCCAGCAGAATGGATGGGTCGATCGGGCAGTTCTTC. Its protein product is CASRMDGSIGQFF.

The V gene is TRBV11-3, the J gene TRBJ2-2; 9 bases align to TRBD2. Losses at the gene ends were 7 bases for V and 8 bases for J; bases not matched to a gene: 8. This CDR3 is built from 14 residues. The germline V gene encodes CDR1 SGHNT and CDR2 YENEEA. The DNA for the CDR3 is TGTGCCAGCACCTATTTAGCGGGGGTAGGGGAGCTGTTTTTT. This gives the protein CASTYLAGVGELFF.

V is TRBV29-1 and J is TRBJ2-7; D is perhaps TRBD1 (5 bases). The CDR3 totals 12 residues. Trimming left V 6 bases short and J 2 bases short, with 11 bases between. Germline CDR1 is SQVTM and CDR2 is ANQGSEA. The DNA for the CDR3 is TGCAGCGTCCCATTGGGGCCCTACGAGCAGTACTTC. Its protein product is CSVPLGPYEQYF.

The V gene is TRBV2, the J gene TRBJ2-3, with 7 bases identical to TRBD2. The CDR3 contains 14 residues. V dropped 5 bases and J dropped 5; count of bases not matched to a gene: 7. Germline CDR1 is SNHLY and CDR2 is FYNNEI. The CDR3 nucleotides read TGTGCCAGCAGTAAGAGCGGGGAGGGAGATACGCAGTATTTT. Its protein product is CASSKSGEGDTQYF.